Listed below are T cell receptor beta chains from one sample, sequenced in a study of long-term antiretroviral therapy in people with HIV. The table came from immunoSEQ multiplex PCR; TCRdb's copy has only in-frame clones and leaves some out. The sample has about 25,000 clones, 76% seen once. The sample was unsorted PBMCs, taken 1.1 years before starting antiretroviral therapy. The receptors here all came from a middle-aged woman with HIV. Both conserved end residues are part of each CDR3. Each record gives: J gene, clone size, D gene, V gene, CDR3 DNA, CDR3 protein. A D gene is named only where the DNA matches it firmly. Clone size, where shown, is once, few, many, or a class for clones that have expanded.

J: TRBJ2-1
size: NA
D: TRBD2
V: TRBV6-6
DNA: TGTGCCAGCAGTTATATGGCTAGCGGCGACAATGAGCAGTTCTTC
CDR3: CASSYMASGDNEQFF

J: TRBJ2-3
size: NA
D: NA
V: TRBV29-1
DNA: TGCAGCGCCAAAGGGGGTGCGGGAAGCACAGATACGCAGTATTTT
CDR3: CSAKGGAGSTDTQYF

J: TRBJ1-1
size: NA
D: NA
V: TRBV19
DNA: TGTGCCAGTAGTTTCCCCGCAGGTTCTATTGAAGCTTTCTTT
CDR3: CASSFPAGSIEAFF

J: TRBJ2-2
size: NA
D: NA
V: TRBV5-1
DNA: TGCGCCAGCAGCTTGGTTGGCGGCACCGGGGAGCTGTTTTTT
CDR3: CASSLVGGTGELFF

J: TRBJ2-4
size: NA
D: TRBD1
V: TRBV9
DNA: TGTGCCAGCAGCGCCACAGGGGGCCCGTCCAAAAACATTCAGTACTTC
CDR3: CASSATGGPSKNIQYF

J: TRBJ1-1
size: NA
D: NA
V: TRBV28
DNA: TGTGCCAGCAGGGAGGAGAAGGGGATGAACACTGAAGCTTTCTTT
CDR3: CASREEKGMNTEAFF

J: TRBJ2-7
size: NA
D: NA
V: TRBV10-3
DNA: TGTGCCATCAGTGAGGAGCTCACGGGGCCCTGGGCCTACGAGCAGTACTTC
CDR3: CAISEELTGPWAYEQYF

J: TRBJ2-1
size: once
D: NA
V: TRBV30
DNA: TGTGCCTGGAGTGGCGGAGGGGAGCAGTTCTTC
CDR3: CAWSGGGEQFF

J: TRBJ1-1
size: NA
D: TRBD1
V: TRBV7-9
DNA: TGTGCCAGCAGCTTGACAGGGGAAGCTTTCTTT
CDR3: CASSLTGEAFF

J: TRBJ2-1
size: NA
D: NA
V: TRBV15
DNA: TGTGCCACCAGCAGAGATCGAAGGGGAGGTGATGAGCAGTTCTTC
CDR3: CATSRDRRGGDEQFF

J: TRBJ1-2
size: NA
D: TRBD1
V: TRBV14
DNA: TGTGCCAGCAGCCAAGGACAGGGCTATGGCTACACCTTC
CDR3: CASSQGQGYGYTF

J: TRBJ2-3
size: NA
D: NA
V: TRBV9
DNA: TGTGCCAGCAGCGTAGGGCGTGCGGCCACACATACGCAGTATTTT
CDR3: CASSVGRAATHTQYF

J: TRBJ2-3
size: NA
D: TRBD1
V: TRBV5-1
DNA: TGCGCCAGCAGCTTGGAAGAGGGGGCGCGTGGAGATACGCAGTATTTT
CDR3: CASSLEEGARGDTQYF

J: TRBJ1-2
size: NA
D: TRBD1
V: TRBV7-9
DNA: TGTGCCAGCAGCACCTCCTCCGAGGCAGGGGGAGGCTACACCTTC
CDR3: CASSTSSEAGGGYTF

J: TRBJ2-7
size: few
D: TRBD2
V: TRBV9
DNA: TGTGCCAGCAGCGAGACTAGCGGCCCCTACGAGCAGTACTTC
CDR3: CASSETSGPYEQYF

J: TRBJ2-4
size: once
D: NA
V: TRBV7-9
DNA: TGTGCCAGCAGCTTCGCGGGGCTCGGGAACATTCAGTACTTC
CDR3: CASSFAGLGNIQYF

J: TRBJ2-7
size: once
D: NA
V: TRBV6-5
DNA: TGTGCCAGCAGTTCCGACAGCATCGAGCAGTACTTC
CDR3: CASSSDSIEQYF

J: TRBJ1-1
size: NA
D: NA
V: TRBV7-2
DNA: TGTGCCAGCAGCTTAGAATATGGGGGCCTTTATGAAGCTTTCTTT
CDR3: CASSLEYGGLYEAFF

J: TRBJ2-1
size: NA
D: NA
V: TRBV11-3
DNA: TGTGCCAGCAGCCAAGGGTGGCAGGGCGGTGAGCAGTTCTTC
CDR3: CASSQGWQGGEQFF

J: TRBJ1-2
size: NA
D: NA
V: TRBV6-6
DNA: TGTGCCAGCAGTTACTTAGGTCAACCCAACTATGGCTACACCTTC
CDR3: CASSYLGQPNYGYTF

J: TRBJ1-1
size: NA
D: TRBD1
V: TRBV15
DNA: TGTGCCACCAGCAGAGATCAGGGGGCCATGAACACTGAAGCTTTCTTT
CDR3: CATSRDQGAMNTEAFF

J: TRBJ2-7
size: few
D: TRBD1
V: TRBV27
DNA: TGTGCCAGCAGTTCACATTCCGGGACAGGGGGCTTGTACGAGCAGTACTTC
CDR3: CASSSHSGTGGLYEQYF

J: TRBJ2-7
size: NA
D: NA
V: TRBV18
DNA: TGTGCCAGCTCAGGCCGGGAAAACTACGAGCAGTACTTC
CDR3: CASSGRENYEQYF

J: TRBJ1-5
size: once
D: NA
V: TRBV7-2
DNA: TGTGCCAGCAGCTTATTAGCGACAGATAAGCAGCCCCAGCATTTT
CDR3: CASSLLATDKQPQHF